Listed here is a single T cell receptor (beta chain). The sample comes from a study of blood T cell repertoires in COVID-19. Study at large: Acute-phase and convalescent COVID-19 samples originated in the United States, Italy and Spain.

Original processing methods: Amplification from reference gene primers served as the basis for estimated nucleated cell counts. The method was immunoSEQ multiplex PCR; TCRdb's version includes in-frame clones alone and lacks a portion of them. D and trimming come from the DNA, and the V and J calls and clone size come from that table. The table includes roughly 380,000 clones, 81% detected once. Germline lookup yields CDR1 MNHNS and CDR2 SASEGT. CDR3 length: 16 amino acids. Trimming removed 4 bases from V and 4 bases from J; junction bases left unmatched: 12. The clonotype was recovered from a human donor with acute or convalescent COVID-19. The donor label of this sample is uncertain. The chain recombines TRBV6-1 with TRBJ2-5, with 7 nucleotides matching TRBD1. Sequenced material: peripheral blood. The CDR3 nucleotides read TGTGCCAGCAGTGCGTACCCCTCCCGGACAGGAGAGACCCAGTACTTC. Translated, it gives CASSAYPSRTGETQYF.